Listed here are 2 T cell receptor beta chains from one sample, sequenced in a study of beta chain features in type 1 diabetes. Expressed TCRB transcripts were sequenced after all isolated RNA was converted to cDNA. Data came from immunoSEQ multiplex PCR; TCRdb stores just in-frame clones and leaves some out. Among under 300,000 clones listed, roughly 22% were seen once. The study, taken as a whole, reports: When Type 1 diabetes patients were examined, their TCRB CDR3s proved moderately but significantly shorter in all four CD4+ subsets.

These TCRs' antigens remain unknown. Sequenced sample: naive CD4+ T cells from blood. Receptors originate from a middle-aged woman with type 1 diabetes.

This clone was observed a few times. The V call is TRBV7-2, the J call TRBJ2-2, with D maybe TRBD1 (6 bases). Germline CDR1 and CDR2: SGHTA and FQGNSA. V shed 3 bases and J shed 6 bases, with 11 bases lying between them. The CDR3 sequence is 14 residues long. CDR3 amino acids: CASSFLQGSGELFF. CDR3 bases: TGTGCCAGCAGCTTCCTACAGGGATCCGGGGAGCTGTTTTTT.

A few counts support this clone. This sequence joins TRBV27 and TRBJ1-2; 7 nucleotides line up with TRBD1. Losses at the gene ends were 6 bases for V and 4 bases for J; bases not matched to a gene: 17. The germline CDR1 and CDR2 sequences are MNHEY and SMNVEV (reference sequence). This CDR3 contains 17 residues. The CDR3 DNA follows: TGTGCCAGCAGATTGGCCCTTGGGGACAGCGGGTTCTATGGCTACACCTTC. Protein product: CASRLALGDSGFYGYTF.